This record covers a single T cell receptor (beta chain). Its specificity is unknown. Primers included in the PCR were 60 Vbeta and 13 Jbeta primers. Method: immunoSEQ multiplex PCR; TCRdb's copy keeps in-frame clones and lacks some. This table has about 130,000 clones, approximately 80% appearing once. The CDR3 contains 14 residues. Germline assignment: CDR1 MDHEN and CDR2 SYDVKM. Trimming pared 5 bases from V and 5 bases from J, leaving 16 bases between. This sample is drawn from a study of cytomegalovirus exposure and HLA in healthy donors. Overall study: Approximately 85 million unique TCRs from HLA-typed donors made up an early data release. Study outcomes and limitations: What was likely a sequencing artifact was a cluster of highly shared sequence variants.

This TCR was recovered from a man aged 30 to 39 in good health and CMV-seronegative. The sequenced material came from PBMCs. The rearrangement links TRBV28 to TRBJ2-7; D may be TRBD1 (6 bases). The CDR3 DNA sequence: TGTGCCAGCAGTGAAGGACAGATACTAGACGAGCAGTACTTC. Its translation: CASSEGQILDEQYF.